A selection of T cell receptor beta chains follows, all from one sample in a study of CD4+ T cells in melanoma. The method was immunoSEQ multiplex PCR; TCRdb's version includes in-frame clones alone and lacks a portion of them. The top ten hold 1.5% of the sample, which has some 150,000 clones, around 90% seen once. The receptor source for this set is a human donor with melanoma. Both conserved end residues are part of each CDR3. A D gene is named only where the DNA matches it firmly. Only some rows state a clone size, as once, few, many or a class for expanded clones.

>TRBJ1-4|13|TRBD1|TRBV6-6|.
CASKEGAGEKLFF
TGTGCCAGCAAGGAGGGGGCGGGTGAAAAACTGTTTTTT
>TRBJ1-5|15|TRBD1|TRBV4-1|.
CASSQDRTGRQPQHF
TGCGCCAGCAGCCAAGACCGGACAGGCCGTCAGCCCCAGCATTTT
>TRBJ2-5|14|.|TRBV9|few
CASSVSTRQETQYF
TGTGCCAGCAGCGTCTCGACACGTCAAGAGACCCAGTACTTC
>TRBJ2-7|15|TRBD2|TRBV2|.
CASSEGGTSDDEQYF
TGTGCCAGCAGTGAAGGGGGGACTAGCGACGACGAGCAGTACTTC
>TRBJ1-5|14|.|TRBV6-6|.
CASSQDGGNQPQHF
TGTGCCAGCAGCCAGGACGGTGGCAATCAGCCCCAGCATTTT
>TRBJ2-7|15|TRBD1|TRBV12-5|.
CASGPGQGERYEQYF
TGTGCTAGTGGTCCAGGACAGGGGGAACGGTACGAGCAGTACTTC
>TRBJ1-1|13|.|TRBV12-5|.
CASGLEVGTEAFF
TGTGCTAGTGGTTTGGAAGTAGGCACTGAAGCTTTCTTT
>TRBJ2-3|15|TRBD2|TRBV5-1|.
CASSPNSGGQDTQYF
TGCGCCAGCAGCCCCAATAGCGGGGGCCAAGATACGCAGTATTTT
>TRBJ2-3|15|.|TRBV5-1|.
CASSEIRQSTDTQYF
TGCGCCAGCAGTGAGATACGACAGAGCACAGATACGCAGTATTTT
>TRBJ1-1|15|.|TRBV6-5|.
CASSSLGTGNTEAFF
TGTGCCAGCAGTAGCTTGGGGACGGGAAACACTGAAGCTTTCTTT
>TRBJ1-4|13|TRBD1|TRBV29-1|.
CSVEQSGGEKLFF
TGCAGCGTTGAACAGTCAGGGGGTGAAAAACTGTTTTTT
>TRBJ1-2|12|.|TRBV30|.
CAWSSGVGGYTF
TGTGCCTGGAGTTCCGGGGTCGGTGGCTACACCTTC
>TRBJ1-6|14|TRBD1|TRBV5-1|once
CASSLQGGNSPLHF
TGCGCCAGCAGCTTACAGGGGGGCAATTCACCCCTCCACTTT
>TRBJ2-2|16|TRBD2|TRBV2|.
CASSEASGALTGELFF
TGTGCCAGCAGTGAAGCTAGCGGGGCGCTCACCGGGGAGCTGTTTTTT
>TRBJ1-2|14|.|TRBV15|.
CATSADVSGYGYTF
TGTGCCACCAGCGCCGATGTCTCCGGCTATGGCTACACCTTC
>TRBJ1-2|14|.|TRBV28|.
CASSFGGGIYGYTF
TGTGCCAGCAGTTTTGGTGGGGGGATCTATGGCTACACCTTC
>TRBJ2-7|13|.|TRBV6-6|.
CASSYDRQYEQYF
TGTGCCAGCAGTTACGACAGGCAGTACGAGCAGTACTTC
>TRBJ2-7|13|.|TRBV30|.
CACLGTGSSEQYF
TGTGCCTGCCTAGGTACAGGGAGCAGCGAGCAGTACTTC
>TRBJ2-1|18|TRBD2|TRBV4-1|.
CASSQAGLAGSSYNEQFF
TGCGCCAGCAGCCAGGCCGGACTAGCGGGGAGCTCCTACAATGAGCAGTTCTTC
>TRBJ2-5|12|.|TRBV29-1|.
CSVEYGVETQYF
TGCAGCGTTGAGTACGGGGTTGAGACCCAGTACTTC
>TRBJ2-7|15|.|TRBV6-5|.
CASSYSWTVADEQYF
TGTGCCAGCAGTTACTCGTGGACAGTCGCCGACGAGCAGTACTTC
>TRBJ1-5|17|TRBD1|TRBV9|.
CASSIPEGQGSNQPQHF
TGTGCCAGCAGCATCCCAGAGGGACAGGGCTCCAATCAGCCCCAGCATTTT
>TRBJ2-2|15|.|TRBV5-1|.
CASTPGASNTGELFF
TGCGCCAGCACACCCGGGGCGTCGAACACCGGGGAGCTGTTTTTT
>TRBJ2-2|16|TRBD1|TRBV7-3|few
CASSLGDRGATGELFF
TGTGCCAGCAGCTTAGGAGACAGGGGTGCCACCGGGGAGCTGTTTTTT
>TRBJ2-1|15|TRBD2|TRBV11-1|.
CASSRSGTTYNEQFF
TGTGCCAGCAGCCGTAGCGGGACCACCTACAATGAGCAGTTCTTC
>TRBJ2-7|14|TRBD2|TRBV5-1|.
CASSVGRGSYEQYF
TGCGCCAGCAGCGTAGGGAGGGGCTCCTACGAGCAGTACTTC
>TRBJ2-7|13|.|TRBV5-8|.
CASSLRSRGEQYF
TGTGCCAGCAGCTTGAGATCGAGGGGGGAGCAGTACTTC